The present entry profiles one TCR beta chain with its context. Its antigen is unidentified. The sample is drawn from a study of Tregs in tolerant kidney transplant recipients. Study outcomes and limitations: For some patients, primers changed over time, blocking nucleotide-level comparison.

TCRdb keeps only in-frame clones here, not all; method: immunoSEQ multiplex PCR. Found here are approximately 69,000 clones, around 90% of them singletons; the top ten hold roughly 0.4%. Germline CDR1 MDHEN, CDR2 SYDVKM. The CDR3 is 16 residues long. With 3 bases removed from V and 0 bases from J, the gap between germline ends came to 9 bases. The receptor's source is a human donor who received a combined kidney and bone marrow transplant. Sample: CD4+ T cells from blood, taken before the transplant. The gene calls are TRBV28 and TRBJ2-6; TRBD2 is a possible D gene (6 bases). The CDR3 DNA sequence: TGTGCCAGCAGTTTCCCCGGGAGCTCTGGGGCCAACGTCCTGACTTTC. Translating it yields CASSFPGSSGANVLTF.